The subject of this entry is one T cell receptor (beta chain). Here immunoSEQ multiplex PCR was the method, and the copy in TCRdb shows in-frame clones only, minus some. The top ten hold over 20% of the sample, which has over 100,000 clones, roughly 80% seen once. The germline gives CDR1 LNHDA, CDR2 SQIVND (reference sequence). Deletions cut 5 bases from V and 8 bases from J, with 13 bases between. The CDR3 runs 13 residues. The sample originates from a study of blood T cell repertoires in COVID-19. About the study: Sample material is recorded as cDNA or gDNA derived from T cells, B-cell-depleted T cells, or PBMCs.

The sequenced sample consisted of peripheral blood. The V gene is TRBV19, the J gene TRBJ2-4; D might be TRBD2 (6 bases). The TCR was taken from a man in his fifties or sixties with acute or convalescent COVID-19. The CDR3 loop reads CASSPATRDIQYF. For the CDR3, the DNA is TGTGCCAGTAGTCCGGCGACTAGGGACATTCAGTACTTC.